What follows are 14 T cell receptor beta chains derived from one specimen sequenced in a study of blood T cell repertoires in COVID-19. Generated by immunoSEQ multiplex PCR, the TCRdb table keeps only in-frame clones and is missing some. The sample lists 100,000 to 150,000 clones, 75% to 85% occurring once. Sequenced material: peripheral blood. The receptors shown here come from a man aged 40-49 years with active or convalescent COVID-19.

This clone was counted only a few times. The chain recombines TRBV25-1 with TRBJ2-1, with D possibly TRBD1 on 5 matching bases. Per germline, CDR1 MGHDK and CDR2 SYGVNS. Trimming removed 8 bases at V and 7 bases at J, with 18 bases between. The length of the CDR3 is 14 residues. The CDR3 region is CASGAYSYRNEQFF. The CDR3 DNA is TGTGCCAGCGGGGCGTACTCCTATAGGAATGAGCAGTTCTTC.

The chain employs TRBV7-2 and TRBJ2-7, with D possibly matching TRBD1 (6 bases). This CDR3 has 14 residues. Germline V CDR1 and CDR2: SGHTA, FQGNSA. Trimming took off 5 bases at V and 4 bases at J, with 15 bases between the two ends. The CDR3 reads CASSHVDRLYEQYF. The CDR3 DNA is TGTGCCAGCAGCCATGTGGACAGACTTTACGAGCAGTACTTC.

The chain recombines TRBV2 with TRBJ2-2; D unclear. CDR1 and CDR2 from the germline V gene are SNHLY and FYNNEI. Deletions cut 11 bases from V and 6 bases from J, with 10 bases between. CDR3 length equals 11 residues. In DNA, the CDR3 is TGTGCCCTAGAGGAGTCCGGGGAGCTGTTTTTT. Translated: CALEESGELFF.

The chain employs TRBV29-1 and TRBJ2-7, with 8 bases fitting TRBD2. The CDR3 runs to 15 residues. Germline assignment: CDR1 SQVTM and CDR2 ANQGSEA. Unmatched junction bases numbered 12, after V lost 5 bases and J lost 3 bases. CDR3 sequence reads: CSVLKLADKFYEQYF. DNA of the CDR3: TGCAGCGTTTTAAAACTAGCGGATAAGTTCTACGAGCAGTACTTC.

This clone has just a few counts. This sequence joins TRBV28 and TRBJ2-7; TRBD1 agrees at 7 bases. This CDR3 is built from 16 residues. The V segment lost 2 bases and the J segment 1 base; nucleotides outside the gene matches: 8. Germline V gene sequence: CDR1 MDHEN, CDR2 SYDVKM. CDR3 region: CASSLEAAGGSYEQYF. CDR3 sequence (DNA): TGTGCCAGCAGTTTAGAAGCGGCAGGGGGATCCTACGAGCAGTACTTC.

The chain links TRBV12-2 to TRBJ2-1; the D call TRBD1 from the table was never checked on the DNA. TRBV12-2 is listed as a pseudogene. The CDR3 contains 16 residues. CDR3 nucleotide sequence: TGTGCAAGTCGCTTAATTTTAGCCTCCCCAGGGGCCGAGCAGTTCTTC. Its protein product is CASRLILASPGAEQFF.

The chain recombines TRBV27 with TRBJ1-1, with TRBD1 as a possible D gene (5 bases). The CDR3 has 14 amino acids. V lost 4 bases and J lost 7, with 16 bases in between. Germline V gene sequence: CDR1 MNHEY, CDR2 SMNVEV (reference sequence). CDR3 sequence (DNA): TGTGCCAGCAGTTCCTACACGCGACAGCTTGAAGCTTTCTTT. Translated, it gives CASSSYTRQLEAFF.

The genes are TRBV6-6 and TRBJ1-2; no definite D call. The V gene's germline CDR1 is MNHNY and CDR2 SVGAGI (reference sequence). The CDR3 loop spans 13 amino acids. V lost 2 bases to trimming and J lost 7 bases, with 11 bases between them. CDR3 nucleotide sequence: TGTGCCAGCAGTTACGGGAGGGAGGTTGGCTACACCTTC. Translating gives CASSYGREVGYTF.

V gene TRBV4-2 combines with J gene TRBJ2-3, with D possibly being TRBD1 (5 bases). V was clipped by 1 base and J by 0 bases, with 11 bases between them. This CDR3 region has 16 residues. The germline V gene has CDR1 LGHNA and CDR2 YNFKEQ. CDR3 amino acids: CASSQVKAGSTDTQYF. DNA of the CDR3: TGTGCCAGCAGCCAAGTTAAGGCAGGGAGCACAGATACGCAGTATTTT.

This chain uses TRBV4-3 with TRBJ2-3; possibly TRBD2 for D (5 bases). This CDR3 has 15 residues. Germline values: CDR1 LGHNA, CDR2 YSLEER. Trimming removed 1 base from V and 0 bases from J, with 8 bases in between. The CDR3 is CASSQGWTSTDTQYF. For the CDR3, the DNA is TGCGCCAGCAGCCAAGGGTGGACTAGCACAGATACGCAGTATTTT.

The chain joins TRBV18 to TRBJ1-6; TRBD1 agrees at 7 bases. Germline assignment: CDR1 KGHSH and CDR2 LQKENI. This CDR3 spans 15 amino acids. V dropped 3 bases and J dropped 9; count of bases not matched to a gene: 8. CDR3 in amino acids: CASSPGQVSVSPLHF. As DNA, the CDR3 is TGTGCCAGCTCACCTGGACAGGTCTCGGTTTCACCCCTCCACTTT.

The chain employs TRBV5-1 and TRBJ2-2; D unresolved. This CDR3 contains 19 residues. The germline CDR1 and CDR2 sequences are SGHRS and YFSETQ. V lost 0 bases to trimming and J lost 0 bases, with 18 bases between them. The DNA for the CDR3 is TGCGCCAGCAGCTTGGTGGCAGCGTCTGCTATTACGAACACCGGGGAGCTGTTTTTT. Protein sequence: CASSLVAASAITNTGELFF.

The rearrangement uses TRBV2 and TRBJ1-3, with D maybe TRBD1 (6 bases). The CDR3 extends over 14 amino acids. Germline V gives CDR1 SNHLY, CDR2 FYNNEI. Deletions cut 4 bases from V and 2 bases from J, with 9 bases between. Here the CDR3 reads CASSVKGAGNTIYF. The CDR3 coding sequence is TGTGCCAGCAGTGTGAAGGGGGCTGGAAACACCATATATTTT.

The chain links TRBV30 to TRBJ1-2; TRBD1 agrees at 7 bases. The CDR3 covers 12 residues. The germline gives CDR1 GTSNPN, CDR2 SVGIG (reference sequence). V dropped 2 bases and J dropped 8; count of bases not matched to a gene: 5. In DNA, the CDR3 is TGTGCCTGGAGTACTACAGGGGAAGGCTACACCTTC. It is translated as CAWSTTGEGYTF.